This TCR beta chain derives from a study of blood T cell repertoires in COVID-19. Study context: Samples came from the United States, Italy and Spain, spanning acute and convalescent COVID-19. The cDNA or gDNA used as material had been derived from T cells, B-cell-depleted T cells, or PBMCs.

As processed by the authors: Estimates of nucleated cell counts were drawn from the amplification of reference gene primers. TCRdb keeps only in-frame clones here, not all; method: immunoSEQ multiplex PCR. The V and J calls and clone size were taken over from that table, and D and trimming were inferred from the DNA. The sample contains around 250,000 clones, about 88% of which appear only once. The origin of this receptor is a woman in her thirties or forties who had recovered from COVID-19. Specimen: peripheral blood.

The CDR3 protein is CASSYSGQGASIAIAKNIQYF. The CDR3 DNA reads TGTGCCAGCAGTTACTCGGGACAGGGGGCGTCGATTGCAATAGCCAAAAACATTCAGTACTTC. V gene TRBV6-2 or TRBV6-3 combines with J gene TRBJ2-4; 12 bases are a match to TRBD1. The germline V gene has CDR1 MNHEY and CDR2 SVGEGT. V lost 0 bases, J lost 0 bases, and 12 bases stayed unmatched. This CDR3 contains 21 residues.